This T cell receptor beta chain was sequenced during a study of T cell responses to AZD1222 COVID-19 vaccine. Findings of the study overall: The donors showed a predominance of white British ancestry and of females, with possible underestimation of clonal diversity.

Clones were sequenced by immunoSEQ multiplex PCR, and TCRdb holds only the in-frame ones, with some missing. Of over 150,000 clones listed, around 88% were seen once; the top ten hold roughly 11%. CDR1 is SNHLY, CDR2 FYNNEI, per germline. V gave up 5 bases and J gave up 0 bases, with 11 bases separating them. CDR3 length: 14 amino acids. A note on this clone: Its antigen is currently unknown.

Here the sequenced sample was peripheral blood, taken 28 days after the second AZD1222 dose. The TCR comes from an adult who received the AZD1222 COVID-19 vaccine. The rearrangement links TRBV2 to TRBJ2-7, with D possibly TRBD2 on 5 matching bases. The DNA of the CDR3 is TGTGCCAGCAGTCCGGGGATGAGCTCCTACGAGCAGTACTTC. Its protein product is CASSPGMSSYEQYF.